The source of this TCR beta chain is a study of control samples from healthy donors and cancer patients. The CDR3 has 14 amino acids. V lost 3 bases and J 3 bases, leaving 9 bases between the germline ends. The germline CDR1 and CDR2 sequences are MGHRA and YSYEKL. Libraries were prepared by immunoSEQ multiplex PCR; TCRdb keeps only in-frame clonotypes and omits some of them. This sample has about 82,000 clones, with approximately 94% found just once. The chain uses TRBV4-1 and TRBJ1-5, with D unclear. Sequenced material: blood. The sequence came from a woman aged 18-30 years in good health. CDR3 protein: CASSHQSLNQPQHF. The CDR3 DNA reads TGCGCCAGCAGCCACCAATCGCTCAATCAGCCCCAGCATTTT.